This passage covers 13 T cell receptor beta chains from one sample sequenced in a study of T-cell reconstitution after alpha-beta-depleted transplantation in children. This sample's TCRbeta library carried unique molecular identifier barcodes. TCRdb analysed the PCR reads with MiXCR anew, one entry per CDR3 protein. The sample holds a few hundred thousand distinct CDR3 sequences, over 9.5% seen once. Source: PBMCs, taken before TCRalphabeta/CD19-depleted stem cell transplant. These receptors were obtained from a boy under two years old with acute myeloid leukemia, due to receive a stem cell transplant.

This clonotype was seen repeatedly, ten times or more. CDR3 loop: CATAGGDQPQHF. CDR3 coding DNA: TGTGCCACCGCGGGGGGCGATCAGCCCCAGCATTTT. The J gene is TRBJ1-5, the V gene TRBV12-3 or TRBV12-4, with D perhaps matching TRBD1 (6 bases). The V end was cut by 10 bases, the J end by 5 bases, with 12 bases between. The CDR3 consists of 12 residues.

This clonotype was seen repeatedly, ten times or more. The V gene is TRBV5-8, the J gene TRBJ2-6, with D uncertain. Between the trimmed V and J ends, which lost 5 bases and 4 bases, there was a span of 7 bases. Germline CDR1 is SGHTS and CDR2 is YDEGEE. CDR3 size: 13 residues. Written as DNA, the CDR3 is TGTGCCAGCAGGGTGTCCGGGGCCAACGTCCTGACTTTC. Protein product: CASRVSGANVLTF. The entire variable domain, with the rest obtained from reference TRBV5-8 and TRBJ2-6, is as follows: EAGVTQSPTHLIKTRGQQATLRCSPISGHTSVYWYQQALGLGLQFLLWYDEGEERNRGNFPPRFSGRQFPNYSSELNVNALELEDSALYLCASRVSGANVLTFGAGSRLTVL.

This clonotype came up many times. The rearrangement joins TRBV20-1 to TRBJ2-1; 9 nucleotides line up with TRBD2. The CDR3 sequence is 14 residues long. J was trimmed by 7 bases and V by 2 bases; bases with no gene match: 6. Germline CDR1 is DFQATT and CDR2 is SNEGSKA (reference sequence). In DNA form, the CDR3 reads TGCAGTGCTAGAACCGGGACTAGCATTAATGAGCAGTTCTTC. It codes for CSARTGTSINEQFF.

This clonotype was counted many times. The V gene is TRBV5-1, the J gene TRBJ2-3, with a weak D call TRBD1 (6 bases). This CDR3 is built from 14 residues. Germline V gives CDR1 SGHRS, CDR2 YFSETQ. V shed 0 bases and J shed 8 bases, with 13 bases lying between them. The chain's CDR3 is CASSLDVQGSTQYF. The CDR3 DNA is TGCGCCAGCAGCTTGGATGTACAGGGCAGTACGCAGTATTTT.

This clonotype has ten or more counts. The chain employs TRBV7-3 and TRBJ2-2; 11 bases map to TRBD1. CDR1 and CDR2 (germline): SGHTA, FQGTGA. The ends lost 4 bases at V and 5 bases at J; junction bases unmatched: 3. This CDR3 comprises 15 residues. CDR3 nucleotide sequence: TGTGCCAGCAGCTGGGGACAGGGGGGTACCGGGGAGCTGTTTTTT. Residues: CASSWGQGGTGELFF.

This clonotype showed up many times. For the CDR3, the DNA is TGTGCCAGCAGTTCAGCAAACTACGAGCAGTACTTC. This gives the protein CASSSANYEQYF. The chain recombines TRBV28 with TRBJ2-7; D is unclear. The CDR3 sequence is 12 residues long. The V end was cut by 4 bases, the J end by 3 bases, with 7 bases between. Germline V CDR1 and CDR2: MDHEN, SYDVKM.

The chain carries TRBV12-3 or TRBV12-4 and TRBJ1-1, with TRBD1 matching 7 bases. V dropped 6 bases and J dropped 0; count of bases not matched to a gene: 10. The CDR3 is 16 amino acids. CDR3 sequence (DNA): TGTGCCAGCAGGGGGCTCAGGGGGAACCTGAACACTGAAGCTTTCTTT. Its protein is CASRGLRGNLNTEAFF.

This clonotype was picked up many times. The CDR3: CASSLGPGTGGVCHF. The CDR3 DNA is TGTGCCAGCAGTTTGGGTCCCGGGACAGGGGGCGTCTGTCATTTT. This chain joins TRBV12-3 or TRBV12-4 and TRBJ1-5; 12 bases line up with TRBD1. The junction had 13 bases not matched to a gene; V was cut back by 3 bases and J by 16 bases. The CDR3 totals 15 residues.

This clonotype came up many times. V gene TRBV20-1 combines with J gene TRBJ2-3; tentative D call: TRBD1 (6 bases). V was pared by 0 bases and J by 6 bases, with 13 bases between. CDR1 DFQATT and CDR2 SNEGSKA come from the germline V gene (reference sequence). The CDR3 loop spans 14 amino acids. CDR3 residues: CSARDWGRVDTQYF. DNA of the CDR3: TGCAGTGCTAGAGATTGGGGGCGCGTGGATACGCAGTATTTT.

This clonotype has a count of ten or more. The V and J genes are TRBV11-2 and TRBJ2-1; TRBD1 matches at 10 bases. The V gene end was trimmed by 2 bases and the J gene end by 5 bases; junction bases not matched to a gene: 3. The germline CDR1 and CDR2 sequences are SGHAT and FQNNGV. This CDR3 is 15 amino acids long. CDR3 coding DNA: TGTGCCAGCAGCTTACGGACAGGGGGAGACAATGAGCAGTTCTTC. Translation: CASSLRTGGDNEQFF.

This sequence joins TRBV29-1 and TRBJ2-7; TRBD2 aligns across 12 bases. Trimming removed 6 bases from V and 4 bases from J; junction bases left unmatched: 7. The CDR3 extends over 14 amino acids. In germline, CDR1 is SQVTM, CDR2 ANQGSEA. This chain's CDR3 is CSVGLAGGPYEQYF. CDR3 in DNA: TGCAGCGTGGGTCTAGCGGGAGGGCCATACGAGCAGTACTTC.

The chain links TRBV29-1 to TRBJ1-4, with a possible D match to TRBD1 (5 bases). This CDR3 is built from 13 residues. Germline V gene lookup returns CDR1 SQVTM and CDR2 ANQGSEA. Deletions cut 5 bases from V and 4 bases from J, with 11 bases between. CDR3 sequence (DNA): TGCAGCGTTAAGGGACGGTTTAATGAAAAACTGTTTTTT. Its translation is CSVKGRFNEKLFF.

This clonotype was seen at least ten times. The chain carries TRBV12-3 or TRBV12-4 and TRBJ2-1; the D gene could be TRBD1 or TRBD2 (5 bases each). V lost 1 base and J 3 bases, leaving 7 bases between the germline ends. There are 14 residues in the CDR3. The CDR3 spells CASSLGDRYNEQFF. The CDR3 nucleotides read TGTGCCAGCAGTTTAGGGGACCGCTACAATGAGCAGTTCTTC.